The 32 T cell receptor beta chains below all came from one sample that was sequenced in a study of response to subunit inactivated influenza vaccine. TCRdb redid the calling of the RT-PCR reads with MiXCR, one entry per CDR3 protein. There are around 520,000 distinct CDR3 sequences in the sample; less than 30% occur only once, and 1.5% to 2% lies in the top ten. Sequencing was performed on CD4+ T cells sorted from PBMCs, taken 5 to 6 days after vaccination. The receptors were sampled from a man aged 50 to 60 who received an inactivated influenza vaccine.

This clonotype has ten or more counts. The rearrangement uses TRBV5-1 and TRBJ2-1; TRBD2 agrees at 7 bases. Germline loops: CDR1 SGHRS, CDR2 YFSETQ. This CDR3 comprises 14 residues. V lost 2 bases and J lost 1; bases outside the gene matches: 0. DNA of the CDR3: TGCGCCAGCAGCTTTAGCGGGTCCTACAATGAGCAGTTCTTC. It translates to CASSFSGSYNEQFF. The full variable domain, its missing parts supplied by reference TRBV5-1 and TRBJ2-1, is KAGVTQTPRYLIKTRGQQVTLSCSPISGHRSVSWYQQTPGQGLQFLFEYFSETQRNKGNFPGRFSGRQFSNSRSEMNVSTLELGDSALYLCASSFSGSYNEQFFGPGTRLTVL.

The V and J genes are TRBV6-2 or TRBV6-3 and TRBJ2-2; 9 bases line up with TRBD1. CDR1 is MNHEY, CDR2 SVGEGT, per germline. The CDR3 runs to 15 residues. The trim removed 8 bases at V and 6 bases at J, leaving 10 bases unmatched. CDR3 sequence (DNA): TGTGCCAGCTTGGAGGGACAGGGCCCACCCGGGGAGCTGTTTTTT. It codes for CASLEGQGPPGELFF.

V and J are TRBV4-2 and TRBJ1-3; no definite D call. Trimming took 1 base from V and 4 from J, leaving 8 bases between them. CDR1 and CDR2 from the germline V gene are LGHNA and YNFKEQ. This CDR3 is built from 14 residues. This chain's CDR3 is CASSQGTSGNTIYF. DNA for the CDR3: TGTGCCAGCAGCCAAGGTACTAGCGGAAACACCATATATTTT.

The DNA for the CDR3 is TGTGCCAGCAGCCCCCAGATGACAGATACGCAGTATTTT. As protein: CASSPQMTDTQYF. The chain recombines TRBV7-2 with TRBJ2-3; D remains ambiguous. Germline V gives CDR1 SGHTA, CDR2 FQGNSA. The CDR3 covers 13 residues. Trimming pared 5 bases from V and 3 bases from J, leaving 9 bases between. Using reference TRBV7-2 and TRBJ2-3 for the parts outside the CDR3, the full variable domain is GAGVSQSPSNKVTEKGKDVELRCDPISGHTALYWYRQSLGQGLEFLIYFQGNSAPDKSGLPSDRFSAERTGGSVSTLTIQRTQQEDSAVYLCASSPQMTDTQYFGPGTRLTVL.

This clonotype was counted many times. A read error may produce the germline difference seen at one junction end. The chain employs TRBV7-7 and TRBJ2-2; 7 nucleotides agree with TRBD2. The CDR3 sequence is 15 residues long. Germline CDR1 is SSHAT and CDR2 is FNYEAQ (reference sequence). The CDR3 DNA follows: TGTGCTAGCAGCTTAGCGGGTGTGAACACCGGGGAGCTGTTTTTT. Its protein is CASSLAGVNTGELFF. The full variable domain, in which reference TRBV7-7 and TRBJ2-2 provide the parts outside the CDR3, is GAGVSQSPRYKVTKRGQDVTLRCDPISSHATLYWYQQALGQGPEFLTYFNYEAQPDKSGLPSDRFSAERPEGSISTLTIQRTEQRDSAMYRCASSLAGVNTGELFFGEGSRLTVL.

The rearrangement uses TRBV20-1 and TRBJ2-7; 11 bases map to TRBD2. The CDR3 is 14 amino acids. V shed 6 bases, J shed 3 bases, and the junction held 7 bases outside the gene matches. From germline, CDR1 is DFQATT and CDR2 SNEGSKA (reference sequence). CDR3 in amino acids: CSAKTGTSGYEQYF. The CDR3 region has the DNA TGCAGTGCAAAAACCGGGACTAGCGGCTACGAGCAGTACTTC.

This clonotype was seen a single time. The chain joins TRBV7-4 to TRBJ1-5, with D perhaps TRBD1 (6 bases). CDR3 length equals 14 residues. The V end lost 1 base, the J end lost 5 bases, and 9 bases lay between the germline ends. Germline-derived CDR1 and CDR2 are SGHVT and SQSDAQ. The CDR3 reads CASSLVQGYQPQHF. In nucleotides, the CDR3 is TGTGCCAGCAGCTTAGTACAGGGTTATCAGCCCCAGCATTTT.

The chain is built from TRBV7-9 and TRBJ2-7; D remains ambiguous. CDR1 is SEHNR, CDR2 FQNEAQ, per germline (reference sequence). The V and J ends lost 8 bases and 7 bases respectively, with 12 bases between them. This CDR3 has 11 residues. The CDR3 DNA is TGTGCCAGCGGGTCGGCGTTGGAGCAGTACTTC. Amino acids: CASGSALEQYF.

A few counts support this clonotype. CDR3: CASSSDRAGNQPQHF. As DNA, the CDR3 is TGTGCCAGCAGTTCGGACAGGGCCGGCAATCAGCCCCAGCATTTT. This chain uses TRBV12-3 or TRBV12-4 with TRBJ1-5; 8 bases line up with TRBD1. Trimming at V came to 4 bases and at J to 2 bases, leaving 4 bases not matched to a gene. This CDR3 has 15 residues.

V is TRBV5-1 and J is TRBJ2-7; 9 nucleotides match TRBD1. The CDR3 has 14 amino acids. V was clipped by 4 bases and J by 5 bases; unmatched bases: 7. The germline CDR1 and CDR2 sequences are SGHRS and YFSETQ. The CDR3 here is CASSLATGGNEQYF. The CDR3 DNA reads as TGCGCCAGCAGCCTTGCGACAGGGGGGAACGAGCAGTACTTC.

In its sample, this clonotype was seen a few times. The gene calls are TRBV7-9 and TRBJ1-1; D perhaps matches TRBD1 (5 bases). Germline-derived CDR1 and CDR2 are SEHNR and FQNEAQ (reference sequence). The CDR3 spans 14 residues. Trimming removed 1 base at V and 4 bases at J, with 10 bases between. As DNA, the CDR3 is TGTGCCAGCAGCTTAGAAGGGACGGGCACTGAAGCTTTCTTT. It yields the protein CASSLEGTGTEAFF.

The V and J genes are TRBV7-9 and TRBJ1-2; 11 positions match TRBD1. The trim removed 3 bases at V and 2 bases at J, leaving 5 bases unmatched. This CDR3 spans 16 amino acids. The germline V gene encodes CDR1 SEHNR and CDR2 FQNEAQ (reference sequence). CDR3 in amino acids: CASSFGGTGGNYGYTF. DNA for the CDR3: TGTGCCAGCAGCTTCGGAGGGACAGGGGGGAACTATGGCTACACCTTC. Drawing the rest from reference TRBV7-9 and TRBJ1-2, the complete variable domain is DTGVSQNPRHKITKRGQNVTFRCDPISEHNRLYWYRQTLGQGPEFLTYFQNEAQLEKSRLLSDRFSAERPKGSFSTLEIQRTEQGDSAMYLCASSFGGTGGNYGYTFGSGTRLTVV.

V gene TRBV6-2 or TRBV6-3 combines with J gene TRBJ2-5; D is unclear. The CDR3 loop spans 12 amino acids. The V gene's germline CDR1 is MNHEY and CDR2 SVGEGT. The germline V and J ends were trimmed by 2 bases and 3 bases, with 4 bases remaining between them. CDR3 nucleotide sequence: TGTGCCAGCAGTTACCAGGAAGAGACCCAGTACTTC. Translated, it gives CASSYQEETQYF.

This clonotype was detected a few times. The chain has TRBV18 and TRBJ2-3, with TRBD1 matching 9 bases. The V gene end was trimmed by 4 bases and the J gene end by 6 bases; junction bases not matched to a gene: 5. The CDR3 spans 14 residues. Germline-derived CDR1 and CDR2 are KGHSH and LQKENI. The chain's CDR3 is CASSLYGTGDTQYF. The CDR3 DNA reads as TGTGCCAGCTCACTCTACGGGACAGGGGATACGCAGTATTTT.

The rearrangement uses TRBV6-1 and TRBJ2-3; TRBD2 agrees at 7 bases. Unmatched junction bases numbered 5, after V lost 5 bases and J lost 0 bases. The CDR3 contains 15 residues. Germline CDR1 and CDR2: MNHNS and SASEGT. The CDR3 is CASSPQRGSTDTQYF. The CDR3 DNA follows: TGTGCCAGCAGTCCCCAGCGGGGCAGCACAGATACGCAGTATTTT.

The genes are TRBV7-8 and TRBJ1-2; the match to TRBD1 covers 8 bases. With V trimmed by 5 bases and J by 5 bases, 7 bases remained unmatched. CDR1 is SGHVS, CDR2 FQNEAQ, per germline. The CDR3 length is 14 residues. The CDR3 is CASSIGQGWYGYTF. In DNA, the CDR3 is TGTGCCAGCAGCATAGGACAGGGATGGTATGGCTACACCTTC.

The table lists this clonotype with a few counts. The chain uses TRBV10-3 and TRBJ2-7, with 9 bases identical to TRBD1. Germline V gene sequence: CDR1 ENHRY, CDR2 SYGVKD. This CDR3 is 14 amino acids long. With 9 bases clipped from V and 1 base from J, the junction kept 7 bases outside the gene matches. CDR3 nucleotides: TGTGCCATTGGTCCGGGACAGGGTTCCTACGAGCAGTACTTC. Encoded protein: CAIGPGQGSYEQYF.

The chain carries TRBV7-8 and TRBJ2-1; 11 bases are shared with TRBD2. J was trimmed by 5 bases and V by 5 bases; bases with no gene match: 11. The CDR3 covers 17 residues. Looked up from germline, CDR1 is SGHVS and CDR2 is FQNEAQ. The CDR3 spells CASSRPTSGETHNEQFF. In DNA, the CDR3 is TGTGCCAGCAGCAGACCGACTAGCGGGGAGACTCACAATGAGCAGTTCTTC.

V usage is TRBV11-2 and J usage is TRBJ2-3, with D possibly being TRBD2 (6 bases). The V gene lost 0 bases and the J gene lost 3 bases, with 19 bases spanning the gap. Germline lookup yields CDR1 SGHAT and CDR2 FQNNGV. The CDR3 extends over 18 amino acids. CDR3 sequence (DNA): TGTGCCAGCAGCTTAGACCAGATCAGGGACTTCTGGACAGATACGCAGTATTTT. Translated, it gives CASSLDQIRDFWTDTQYF. The entire variable domain, with the rest obtained from reference TRBV11-2 and TRBJ2-3, is as follows: EAGVAQSPRYKIIEKRQSVAFWCNPISGHATLYWYQQILGQGPKLLIQFQNNGVVDDSQLPKDRFSAERLKGVDSTLKIQPAKLEDSAVYLCASSLDQIRDFWTDTQYFGPGTRLTVL.

Comments on this clonotype: Because the CDR3's place on the DNA is in doubt, the DNA is left out and the CDR3 is given as listed by TCRdb. The rearrangement joins TRBV12-3 or TRBV12-4 to TRBJ2-2; the D segment call TRBD2 is taken from the table without a DNA check. The CDR3 is 15 amino acids long, termini counted. The CDR3 protein is CASRLAGGTGELFFF.

This sequence joins TRBV6-2 or TRBV6-3 and TRBJ2-1, with 11 nucleotides matching TRBD2. The V segment lost 0 bases and the J segment 12 bases; nucleotides outside the gene matches: 13. CDR1 and CDR2 from the germline V gene are MNHEY and SVGEGT. The CDR3 runs to 17 residues. CDR3 in amino acids: CASSYSYGTSGHLGQFF. CDR3 sequence (DNA): TGTGCCAGCAGTTACTCTTACGGGACTAGCGGACATCTCGGGCAGTTCTTC.

The CDR3 nucleotides are TGCGCCAGCAGCCGGCCCCTAGACAGGGCTTCGAACACCGGGGAGCTGTTTTTT. Translating it yields CASSRPLDRASNTGELFF. The chain links TRBV5-1 to TRBJ2-2; 7 bases are shared with TRBD1. V trimming: 4 bases; J trimming: 0 bases; junction bases outside the gene matches: 12. The CDR3 runs to 18 residues. Looked up from germline, CDR1 is SGHRS and CDR2 is YFSETQ. Supplemented by reference TRBV5-1 and TRBJ2-2, the full variable domain reads KAGVTQTPRYLIKTRGQQVTLSCSPISGHRSVSWYQQTPGQGLQFLFEYFSETQRNKGNFPGRFSGRQFSNSRSEMNVSTLELGDSALYLCASSRPLDRASNTGELFFGEGSRLTVL.

The rearrangement links TRBV5-4 to TRBJ1-2; weak D call: TRBD1 (6 bases). V shed 3 bases and J shed 7 bases, with 16 bases lying between them. Germline CDR1 reads SGHNT; CDR2 reads YYREEE (reference sequence). The CDR3 extends over 14 amino acids. The CDR3 nucleotides are TGTGCCAGCAGCTACGGACAGACATTTCTTGGCTACACCTTC. Residues: CASSYGQTFLGYTF.

This clonotype was seen more than once but under ten times. The chain joins TRBV5-1 to TRBJ2-7; D unresolved. This CDR3 comprises 14 residues. Trimming pared 4 bases from V and 0 bases from J, leaving 11 bases between. The germline CDR1 and CDR2 sequences are SGHRS and YFSETQ. The DNA for the CDR3 is TGCGCCAGCAGCATTCCGACATCCTCCTACGAGCAGTACTTC. Translation gives CASSIPTSSYEQYF.

This clonotype has just one count. The chain is built from TRBV29-1 and TRBJ1-4; maybe TRBD1 (5 bases). V lost 4 bases and J lost 8, with 8 bases in between. This CDR3 has 11 residues. The V gene's germline CDR1 is SQVTM and CDR2 ANQGSEA. CDR3 nucleotides: TGCAGCGTTGCCAGGGCGGAAAAACTGTTTTTT. It specifies CSVARAEKLFF. The whole variable domain, filled in from reference TRBV29-1 and TRBJ1-4, reads SAVISQKPSRDICQRGTSLTIQCQVDSQVTMMFWYRQQPGQSLTLIATANQGSEATYESGFVIDKFPISRPNLTFSTLTVSNMSPEDSSIYLCSVARAEKLFFGSGTQLSVL.

Concerning this clonotype: A much larger clone is a single base away; this may be a read error. The rearrangement links TRBV28 to TRBJ2-5; 12 positions agree with TRBD2. The CDR3 totals 19 residues. CDR1 MDHEN and CDR2 SYDVKM come from the germline V gene. CDR3 region: CAISLGATSGRGGQETQYF. For the CDR3, the DNA is TGTGCCATCAGTTTAGGAGCGACTAGCGGGAGAGGGGGACAAGAGACCCAGTACTTC.

The chain couples TRBV6-2 or TRBV6-3 to TRBJ2-5, with a tentative D call TRBD2 (6 bases). The ends were cut back, 2 bases at V and 3 bases at J, with 16 bases in the middle. The CDR3 consists of 16 residues. Looked up from germline, CDR1 is MNHEY and CDR2 is SVGEGT. For the CDR3, the DNA is TGTGCCAGCAGTTACCCCAAAGGAGGGGCGGAAGAGACCCAGTACTTC. Translation: CASSYPKGGAEETQYF.

This clonotype has only a few counts. V gene TRBV28 combines with J gene TRBJ1-1; a weak D match, TRBD1 (6 bases). V shed 2 bases and J shed 3 bases, with 10 bases lying between them. Germline assignment: CDR1 MDHEN and CDR2 SYDVKM. The CDR3 sequence is 14 residues long. CDR3 in amino acids: CASSLGQGYTEAFF. CDR3 DNA sequence: TGTGCCAGCAGTTTAGGCCAGGGGTACACTGAAGCTTTCTTT.

The chain is built from TRBV30 and TRBJ2-3; D is unclear. Trimming stripped 3 bases from V and 6 bases from J, with 10 bases between. The CDR3 runs to 12 residues. Germline CDR1 is GTSNPN and CDR2 is SVGIG (reference sequence). The CDR3 sequence: CAWRDSADTQYF. As DNA, the CDR3 is TGTGCCTGGAGAGACTCCGCCGATACGCAGTATTTT.

In this sample, this clonotype turned up a few times. The CDR3 region has the DNA TGCAGTGCCACGGATAACAATCAGCCCCAGCATTTT. As protein: CSATDNNQPQHF. The chain is built from TRBV20-1 and TRBJ1-5, with D uncertain. Germline V gene data show CDR1 as DFQATT and CDR2 as SNEGSKA (reference sequence). The CDR3 contains 12 residues. V was pared by 6 bases and J by 3 bases, with 9 bases between.

This clonotype appeared a few times. The gene calls are TRBV28 and TRBJ1-5; D is ambiguous. Germline assignment: CDR1 MDHEN and CDR2 SYDVKM. This CDR3 comprises 14 residues. V was clipped by 3 bases and J by 2 bases, with 8 bases between them. The CDR3, as DNA: TGTGCCAGCAGTTTGGAGGCTCGCAATCAGCCCCAGCATTTT. This codes for CASSLEARNQPQHF.

The sample holds a few counts of this clonotype. The rearrangement joins TRBV6-2 or TRBV6-3 to TRBJ2-7, with 8 positions matching TRBD2. Trimming at V came to 8 bases and at J to 3 bases, leaving 15 bases not matched to a gene. The germline V gene has CDR1 MNHEY and CDR2 SVGEGT. The CDR3 consists of 16 residues. The CDR3 sequence: CASRLTGGPGGYEQYF. For the CDR3, the DNA is TGTGCCAGCCGTCTGACGGGAGGGCCGGGTGGCTACGAGCAGTACTTC.